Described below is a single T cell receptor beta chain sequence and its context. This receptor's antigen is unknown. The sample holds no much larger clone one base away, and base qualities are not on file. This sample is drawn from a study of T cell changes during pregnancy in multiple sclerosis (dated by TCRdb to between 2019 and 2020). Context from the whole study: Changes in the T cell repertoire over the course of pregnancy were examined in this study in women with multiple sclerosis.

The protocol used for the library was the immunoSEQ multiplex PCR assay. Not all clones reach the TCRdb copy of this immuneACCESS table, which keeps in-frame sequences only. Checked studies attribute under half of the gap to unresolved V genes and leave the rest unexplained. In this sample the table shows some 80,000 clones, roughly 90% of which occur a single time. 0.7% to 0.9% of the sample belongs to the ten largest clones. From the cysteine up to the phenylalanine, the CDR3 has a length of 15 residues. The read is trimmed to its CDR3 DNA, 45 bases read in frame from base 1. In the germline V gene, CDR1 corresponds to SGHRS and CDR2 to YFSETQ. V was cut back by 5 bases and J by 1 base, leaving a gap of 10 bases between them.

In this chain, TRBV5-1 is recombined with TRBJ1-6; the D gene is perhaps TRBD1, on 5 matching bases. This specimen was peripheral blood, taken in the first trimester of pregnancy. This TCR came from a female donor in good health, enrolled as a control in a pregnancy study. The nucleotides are TGCGCCAGCAGTCTGACAGAGTCCTATAATTCACCCCTCCACTTT. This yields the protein CASSLTESYNSPLHF.